This T cell receptor beta chain was found in a study of radiation and T cells in renal cell carcinoma. At the level of the study: Nephrectomy followed 15 Gy stereotactic body radiation by 4 weeks. Broader study findings: Top tumor clonotypes rose in blood 2 weeks post-radiation, then contracted.

The CDR3 spans 13 residues. The V and J ends lost 8 bases and 2 bases respectively, with 12 bases between them. Germline-derived CDR1 and CDR2 are MNHEY and SVGAGI. Repertoires were generated with immunoSEQ multiplex PCR, while TCRdb's copy carries only in-frame clones and drops some. The profile shows about 120,000 clones, around 80% of them singletons. The time point is: blood 2 weeks post-SBRT. The treatment: 15 Gy SBRT to primary tumor, nephrectomy 4 weeks later. Blood was sampled at baseline, 2 weeks and 4 weeks after SBRT. The tumor was a clear cell renal cell carcinoma. This clone occurred once. What it binds is not known.

The chain employs TRBV6-5 and TRBJ2-5, with a weak D call TRBD2 (7 bases). Sequencing used blood, obtained from a patient whose treatment included radiotherapy and nephrectomy. The source is a man aged 50 to 59 with renal cell carcinoma. In nucleotides, the CDR3 is TGTGCCAGCCCTCGGGGGGCTCAAGAGACCCAGTACTTC. Its translation is CASPRGAQETQYF.